The T cell receptor beta chain described here comes from a study of T cells in localized non-small cell lung cancer. General observations from the study: Appearance in adjacent lung was seen for a median 57 of the top 100 tumor clones. Clonality of T cells reached its maximum in uninvolved adjacent lung, surpassing tumor.

Some clones are missing from TCRdb's copy, which holds only in-frame ones; the method was immunoSEQ multiplex PCR. The table includes roughly 40,000 clones, about four fifths detected once. V lost 6 bases, J lost 8 bases, and 17 bases lay in between. CDR3 length: 14 amino acids. Germline CDR1 MNHEY, CDR2 SMNVEV (reference sequence). Worth noting for this clone: Its antigen is unknown.

V gene TRBV27 combines with J gene TRBJ1-3; weak D call: TRBD1 (6 bases). The specimen was peripheral blood mononuclear cells, collected before any cancer treatment. The sequence was collected from a male donor older than 55 with stage II lung adenocarcinoma. The CDR3: CASRSAGGTDTIYF. The CDR3 bases are TGTGCCAGCAGGAGTGCGGGGGGCACCGACACCATATATTTT.